This TCR beta chain derives from a study of CD8 T cells in Susac syndrome. The CDR3 loop spans 16 amino acids. Trimming stripped 0 bases from V and 5 bases from J, with 15 bases between. Germline CDR1 is MGHDK and CDR2 is SYGVNS. The authors reverse transcribed about 0.5 to 1 ug RNA with random hexamers. The immunoSEQ assay covered 54 Vbeta and 13 Jbeta segments for CDR3. TCRdb used MiXCR to reprocess the immunoSEQ multiplex PCR reads, holding one entry per CDR3 protein. The data hold roughly 120,000 distinct CDR3 sequences, with around 94% observed a single time. The origin of this receptor is a human donor in good health. The chain employs TRBV25-1 and TRBJ2-3, with D perhaps matching TRBD1 (6 bases). The sequenced material came from CD4+ T cells from PBMCs. The CDR3 is CASSEYEGRGIDTQYF. Written as DNA, the CDR3 is TGTGCCAGCAGTGAATATGAGGGCAGGGGCATAGATACGCAGTATTTT.